This TCR beta chain stems from a study of cytomegalovirus exposure and HLA in healthy donors. Overall study results and limits: According to reports, the classifier identified cytomegalovirus status with high specificity and sensitivity.

PCR primers comprised 60 Vbeta and 13 Jbeta primers. The method was immunoSEQ multiplex PCR; TCRdb's version includes in-frame clones alone and lacks a portion of them. The repertoire holds about 88,000 clones, with 90% as singletons. About this clone: The antigen remains unidentified.

CDR3 length: 14 amino acids. The junction had 5 bases not matched to a gene; V was cut back by 6 bases and J by 1 base. The germline CDR1 and CDR2 sequences are MDHEN and SYDVKM. The sample was PBMCs. This TCR was recovered from a man aged 18 to 35 in good health and CMV-seronegative. The rearrangement joins TRBV28 to TRBJ1-1; 7 bases match TRBD1. The CDR3 loop reads CASRLTGRNTEAFF. The CDR3 DNA is TGTGCCAGCAGGCTGACAGGGAGGAACACTGAAGCTTTCTTT.